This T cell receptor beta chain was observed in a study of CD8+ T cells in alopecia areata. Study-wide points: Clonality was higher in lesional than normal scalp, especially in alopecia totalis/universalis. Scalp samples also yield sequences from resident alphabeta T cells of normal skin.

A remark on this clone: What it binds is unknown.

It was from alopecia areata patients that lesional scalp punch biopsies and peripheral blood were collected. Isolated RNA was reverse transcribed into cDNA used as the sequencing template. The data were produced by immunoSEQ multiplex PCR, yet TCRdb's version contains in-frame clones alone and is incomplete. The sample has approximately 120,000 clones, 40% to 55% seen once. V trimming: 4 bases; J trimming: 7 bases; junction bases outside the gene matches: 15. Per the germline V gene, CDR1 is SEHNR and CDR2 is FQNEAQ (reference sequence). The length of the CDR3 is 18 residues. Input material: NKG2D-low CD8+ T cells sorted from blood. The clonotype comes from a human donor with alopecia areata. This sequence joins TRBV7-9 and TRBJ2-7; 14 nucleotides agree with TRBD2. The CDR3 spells CASSSSPGTSGRIREQYF. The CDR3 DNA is TGTGCCAGCAGCTCTAGCCCCGGGACTAGCGGGAGAATCAGGGAGCAGTACTTC.